Following are 9 T cell receptor beta chains from one sample sequenced in a study of T cells in women clearing cervical HPV infection listed by TCRdb under 2018. The library was prepared using the immunoSEQ multiplex PCR assay. Sourced from immuneACCESS, this table was stored by TCRdb with only in-frame sequences that have V and J called. A share of the clones is absent; for the studies checked, an unresolved V gene accounts for under half, and the remainder has no known explanation. This sample's listing comprises about 36,000 clones. Around 3.5% of the sample lies in the top ten. Sequenced material: blood buffy coat. These receptors all stem from a woman between 18 and 69 years old with a cervical HPV16 infection that either progressed to CIN3+ or cleared (not recorded which).

CDR3 region: CASSATGGEYNEQFF. Partial CDR3 DNA: TGTGCCAGCAGTGCAACAGGGGGTGAATACAATGAG. The chain recombines TRBV6-4 with TRBJ2-1; 8 bases line up with TRBD1. The DNA ends 3 residues before the CDR3 does, and the rest of the CDR3 is filled in from the germline J gene. Germline V lookup: CDR1 MRHNA, CDR2 SNTAGT. V lost 4 bases and J lost 4; bases outside the gene matches: 6. The CDR3 runs 15 residues.

The CDR3 bases that were read are TGTGCCAGCACAAATAGGGGGCAGGGTGATACG. Protein product: CASTNRGQGDT. The full CDR3 is CASTNRGQGDTQYF. This chain uses TRBV28 with TRBJ2-3, with 7 positions matching TRBD1. The sequence runs out 3 residues before the end of the CDR3; the remainder is reconstructed from the germline J gene. V shed 7 bases, J shed 6 bases, and the junction held 10 bases outside the gene matches. The CDR3 loop spans 14 amino acids. The germline CDR1 and CDR2 sequences are MDHEN and SYDVKM. Using reference TRBV28 and TRBJ2-3 for the parts outside the CDR3, the full variable domain is DVKVTQSSRYLVKRTGEKVFLECVQDMDHENMFWYRQDPGLGLRLIYFSYDVKMKEKGDIPEGYSVSREKKERFSLILESASTNQTSMYLCASTNRGQGDTQYFGPGTRLTVL.

To note about this clone: The missing CDR3 end, 3 residues past where the read stops, is filled in from the germline J gene. V usage is TRBV9 and J usage is TRBJ1-2; D unclear. V was pared by 4 bases and J by 7 bases, with 23 bases between. The CDR3 spans 16 residues. Per germline, CDR1 SGDLS and CDR2 YYNGEE. The CDR3 loop reads CASSPRSGSSGVGYTF. CDR3 DNA (partial): TGTGCCAGCAGCCCCCGTAGTGGCAGTAGCGGGGTTGGC.

Notes on this clone: The DNA ends 3 residues before the CDR3 does, and the rest of the CDR3 is filled in from the germline J gene. V and J are TRBV7-2 and TRBJ1-4, with TRBD1 matching over 7 bases. V shed 4 bases and J 5 bases; nucleotides not matched to a gene: 7. CDR3 size: 15 residues. Per the germline V gene, CDR1 is SGHTA and CDR2 is FQGNSA. The CDR3 protein is CASSSTGAWNEKLFF. The sequenced CDR3 bases are TGTGCCAGCAGCTCTACAGGGGCCTGGAATGAAAAA.

As for this clone: The sequence runs out 3 residues before the end of the CDR3; the remainder is reconstructed from the germline J gene. This chain uses TRBV28 with TRBJ2-1; D not certain. V dropped 4 bases and J dropped 2 bases, with 3 bases sitting between them. The length of the CDR3 is 12 residues. Germline V gives CDR1 MDHEN, CDR2 SYDVKM. CDR3 in amino acids: CASSYTYNEQFF. Incomplete CDR3 DNA: TGTGCCAGCAGTTACACCTACAATGAG.

Worth noting for this clone: Read coverage stops 3 residues before the CDR3 terminus; the germline J gene supplies the remainder. The V gene is TRBV7-3, the J gene TRBJ2-3; the match to TRBD2 covers 10 bases. The CDR3 totals 14 residues. In germline, CDR1 is SGHTA, CDR2 FQGTGA. Partial CDR3 DNA: TGTGCCAGCAGCCAGGGTCTAGCGGGGGAAACG. It translates to CASSQGLAGET. The whole CDR3 protein is CASSQGLAGETQYF.

Turning to this clone: The read finishes 3 residues shy of the CDR3 end, and the germline J gene is used to complete it. The chain employs TRBV28 and TRBJ1-1; a weak D match, TRBD1 (5 bases). V was shortened by 5 bases and J by 4 bases, with 20 bases between the two germline ends. The CDR3 runs 16 residues. CDR1 MDHEN and CDR2 SYDVKM come from the germline V gene. CDR3 residues: CASSTPGEGSSTEAFF. The sequenced CDR3 bases are TGTGCCAGCAGTACCCCGGGGGAGGGGTCGAGCACTGAA.

As for this clone: The CDR3 end falls 3 residues outside the read, so it is completed with the germline J gene. The rearrangement links TRBV7-9 to TRBJ1-6; possibly TRBD1 for D (6 bases). The V and J ends lost 1 base and 9 bases respectively, with 13 bases between them. Germline-derived CDR1 and CDR2 are SEHNR and FQNEAQ (reference sequence). CDR3 length: 15 amino acids. The CDR3 sequence: CASSLEGSRGSPLHF. CDR3 bases read: TGTGCCAGCAGCTTAGAGGGGAGCAGGGGTTCACCC.

With regard to this clone: Read sequence stops 3 residues before the CDR3 end, and the germline J gene provides the missing end. The rearrangement links TRBV6-2 or TRBV6-3 to TRBJ2-2, with TRBD1 as a possible D gene (5 bases). There are 16 residues in the CDR3. The germline V gene encodes CDR1 MNHEY and CDR2 SVGEGT. Trimming pared 2 bases from V and 3 bases from J, leaving 13 bases between. This CDR3 reads CASSYPGNSDTGELFF. CDR3 DNA, as far as it was read: TGTGCCAGCAGTTACCCAGGGAATTCGGACACCGGGGAG.